Shown below are 21 T cell receptor beta chains from a single sample sequenced in a study of human T cells and chemical hapten exposure. Sample time point: pre-sensitization, week 0. Treatment in this sample: therapeutic diphenylcyclopropenone sensitization with weekly scalp DPC. From the RACE reads, TCRdb called clonotypes with MiXCR, one entry per CDR3 protein. The sample has approximately 180,000 distinct CDR3 sequences, roughly 30% seen once; the top ten hold approximately 3%. The specimen comprised whole blood, sampled in connection with sensitization to the hapten diphenylcyclopropenone (DPC). The receptors derive from a woman aged 25 to 39 with alopecia areata. Some clones in this sample may be carry-over from other donors' samples.

The DNA for the CDR3 is TGTGCCAGCAGTTTCGCCTGGGGCAGCTACAACTACGAGCAGTACTTC. Its translation is CASSFAWGSYNYEQYF. The genes are TRBV28 and TRBJ2-7, with a possible D match to TRBD1 (5 bases). V lost 3 bases, J lost 3 bases, and 18 bases lay in between. The length of the CDR3 is 16 residues. Per germline, CDR1 MDHEN and CDR2 SYDVKM.

The CDR3 DNA follows: TGTGCCATCAGCTACGACCATTTCGGGACTGAAGCTTTCTTT. Its protein is CAISYDHFGTEAFF. The rearrangement joins TRBV10-3 to TRBJ1-1; D is uncertain. V lost 6 bases, J lost 5 bases, and 16 bases lay in between. This CDR3 comprises 14 residues. The germline CDR1 and CDR2 sequences are ENHRY and SYGVKD.

The sample holds many counts of this clonotype. The chain employs TRBV11-1 and TRBJ2-2; D may correspond to TRBD1 or TRBD2 (6 bases each). The germline V gene has CDR1 SGHAT and CDR2 FQDESV (reference sequence). Trimming took 2 bases from V and 8 from J, leaving 12 bases between them. The length of the CDR3 is 14 residues. CDR3 residues: CASSLIRGPGELFF. The CDR3 DNA reads as TGTGCCAGCAGCTTAATCCGGGGGCCAGGGGAGCTGTTTTTT.

This clonotype came up a few times. This chain links TRBV7-2 with TRBJ2-7; unclear D gene. The CDR3 is 13 residues long. CDR1 and CDR2 from the germline V gene are SGHTA and FQGNSA. Between the trimmed V and J ends, which lost 5 bases and 0 bases, there was a span of 8 bases. The DNA for the CDR3 is TGTGCCAGCAGCATACCGTACTCCTACGAGCAGTACTTC. Amino acid sequence: CASSIPYSYEQYF.

The chain combines TRBV12-3 or TRBV12-4 with TRBJ1-6, with a weak D call TRBD1 (6 bases). Trimming took off 5 bases at V and 10 bases at J, with 15 bases between the two ends. The CDR3 has 14 residues. In DNA, the CDR3 is TGTGCCAGCAGTAAGAAGACAGGTGAATCACCCCTCCACTTT. Amino acid sequence: CASSKKTGESPLHF.

The CDR3 coding sequence is TGTGCCAGCAGCTTACTAGCATCGACAGGGGATTTCCCCGGGGAGCTGTTTTTT. Residues: CASSLLASTGDFPGELFF. V and J are TRBV7-8 and TRBJ2-2; 8 bases are shared with TRBD1. Trimming took 2 bases from V and 6 from J; bases not matched to a gene: 14. The CDR3 totals 18 residues. Germline V CDR1 and CDR2: SGHVS, FQNEAQ.

The chain employs TRBV5-1 and TRBJ2-3; D not resolved. V was clipped by 4 bases and J by 2 bases, with 11 bases between them. The germline CDR1 and CDR2 sequences are SGHRS and YFSETQ. The CDR3 is 14 residues long. The CDR3 is CASSRPVPTDTQYF. The CDR3 DNA reads as TGCGCCAGCAGCAGACCGGTCCCCACAGATACGCAGTATTTT.

The sample holds a few counts of this clonotype. The CDR3 bases are TGCAGTGCTAGGGACACTGAAGCTTTCTTT. Encoded protein: CSARDTEAFF. V and J are TRBV20-1 and TRBJ1-1; D is undetermined. Germline CDR1 and CDR2: DFQATT and SNEGSKA (reference sequence). V gave up 3 bases and J gave up 3 bases, with 2 bases separating them. This CDR3 comprises 10 residues.

The gene calls are TRBV7-2 and TRBJ1-5; D gene uncertain. The CDR3 has 13 residues. Germline V gene sequence: CDR1 SGHTA, CDR2 FQGNSA. V was clipped by 3 bases and J by 7 bases, with 10 bases between them. The CDR3 DNA sequence: TGTGCCAGCAGCTTCGCCTTTGGACAGCCCCAGCATTTT. Translation gives CASSFAFGQPQHF.

Only a few counts were recorded for this clonotype. The rearrangement uses TRBV28 and TRBJ2-3; D assignment may be TRBD1 or TRBD2 (5 bases each). The CDR3 has 15 amino acids. Germline lookup yields CDR1 MDHEN and CDR2 SYDVKM. V was clipped by 2 bases and J by 6 bases, with 15 bases between them. The CDR3 here is CASSLGDPYGDTQYF. DNA of the CDR3: TGTGCCAGCAGTTTAGGGGACCCCTACGGCGATACGCAGTATTTT.

The rearrangement uses TRBV28 and TRBJ1-4; D gene uncertain. The length of the CDR3 is 14 residues. Looked up from germline, CDR1 is MDHEN and CDR2 is SYDVKM. Trimming left V 7 bases short and J 5 bases short, with 14 bases between. In nucleotides, the CDR3 is TGTGCCAGCACCCCGTTCTCGGCGAATGAAAAACTGTTTTTT. Protein: CASTPFSANEKLFF.

A few counts support this clonotype. One junction end disagrees with the germline gene, perhaps due to a read error. The chain couples TRBV29-1 to TRBJ2-7; D may be TRBD1 (6 bases). The germline V gene encodes CDR1 SQVTM and CDR2 ANQGSEA. This CDR3 is 13 amino acids long. The CDR3 reads CSALQGPTSVPNF. CDR3 in DNA: TGCAGCGCGTTACAGGGCCCTACGAGCGTACCTAACTTC.

The J gene is TRBJ1-4, the V gene TRBV6-5, with D unclear. Trimming left V 0 bases short and J 4 bases short, with 3 bases between. This CDR3 contains 13 residues. Germline CDR1 MNHEY, CDR2 SVGAGI. Here the CDR3 DNA reads TGTGCCAGCAGTTACTCGGTTAATGAAAAACTGTTTTTT. This codes for CASSYSVNEKLFF.

The J gene is TRBJ2-2, the V gene TRBV6-5; D may be TRBD1 or TRBD2 (5 bases each). Trimming removed 0 bases at V and 6 bases at J, with 11 bases between. Germline V gene sequence: CDR1 MNHEY, CDR2 SVGAGI. This CDR3 region has 15 residues. The CDR3 is CASSYSGTAPGELFF. The DNA of the CDR3 is TGTGCCAGCAGTTACTCCGGGACCGCTCCCGGGGAGCTGTTTTTT.

The chain uses TRBV6-5 and TRBJ1-6; D possibly corresponds to TRBD1 (5 bases). The CDR3 runs to 14 residues. Germline lookup yields CDR1 MNHEY and CDR2 SVGAGI. The V and J ends lost 6 bases and 9 bases respectively, with 15 bases between them. This chain's CDR3 is CASSPGPRSSPLHF. In DNA, the CDR3 is TGTGCCAGCAGCCCGGGACCAAGGAGTTCACCCCTCCACTTT.

V is TRBV11-2 and J is TRBJ2-1; 13 bases match TRBD2. The V gene's germline CDR1 is SGHAT and CDR2 FQNNGV. V lost 7 bases to trimming and J lost 5 bases; unmatched junction nucleotides: 14. The CDR3 contains 18 residues. This CDR3 is CASTHSGLAGRVDNEQFF. CDR3 sequence (DNA): TGTGCCAGCACCCATTCGGGACTAGCGGGGCGAGTAGACAATGAGCAGTTCTTC.

The rearrangement uses TRBV7-2 and TRBJ1-1; D ambiguous. V lost 1 base to trimming and J lost 1 base, with 10 bases between them. Germline V gene sequence: CDR1 SGHTA, CDR2 FQGNSA. The CDR3 totals 15 residues. CDR3 loop: CASSLVHRGNTEAFF. The CDR3 coding sequence is TGTGCCAGCAGCTTAGTACACCGCGGGAACACTGAAGCTTTCTTT.

The rearrangement joins TRBV28 to TRBJ1-2; D is unresolved. CDR1 is MDHEN, CDR2 SYDVKM, per germline. V was clipped by 5 bases and J by 6 bases, with 10 bases between them. This CDR3 has 12 amino acids. This chain's CDR3 is CASSARKDGYTF. The CDR3, as DNA: TGTGCCAGCAGTGCCAGGAAGGATGGCTACACCTTC.

This clonotype was counted only a few times. V is TRBV2 and J is TRBJ2-1; TRBD1 might be the D (6 bases). The CDR3 covers 13 residues. CDR1 is SNHLY and CDR2 is FYNNEI in the germline V gene. V lost 6 bases to trimming and J lost 2 bases, with 8 bases between them. The CDR3 here is CASSRDTYNEQFF. CDR3 in DNA: TGTGCCAGCAGCCGGGACACCTACAATGAGCAGTTCTTC.

This clonotype was detected ten times or more. CDR3 coding DNA: TGCGCCAGCAGCTTGGGGGGACTAGCGGGGTACAATGAGCAGTTCTTC. It codes for CASSLGGLAGYNEQFF. The gene calls are TRBV5-1 and TRBJ2-1, with TRBD2 matching 13 bases. The CDR3 loop spans 16 amino acids. V shed 0 bases and J 4 bases; nucleotides not matched to a gene: 1. Looked up from germline, CDR1 is SGHRS and CDR2 is YFSETQ.

The genes are TRBV18 and TRBJ2-1, with 8 nucleotides matching TRBD2. With V trimmed by 2 bases and J by 8 bases, 2 bases remained unmatched. Germline V gene sequence: CDR1 KGHSH, CDR2 LQKENI. The CDR3 sequence is 13 residues long. The CDR3: CASSPGAGDEQFF. The CDR3 DNA is TGTGCCAGCTCACCAGGAGCGGGAGATGAGCAGTTCTTC.